Each of the 21 T cell receptor beta chains below was sequenced from the same sample in a study of CD8 T cells in Susac syndrome. Reverse transcription used roughly 0.5 to 1 ug RNA and random hexamers. In TCRdb, the immunoSEQ multiplex PCR reads were re-called with MiXCR into one record per CDR3 protein. The table records tens of thousands of distinct CDR3 sequences, roughly nine tenths of them present only once. The sequencing input was CD8+ T cells from PBMCs. These receptors came from a human donor with multiple sclerosis.

The chain recombines TRBV13 with TRBJ2-1; weak D call: TRBD1 (6 bases). Germline V gene sequence: CDR1 PRHDT, CDR2 FYEKMQ (reference sequence). The CDR3 covers 12 residues. V lost 6 bases and J 10 bases, leaving 13 bases between the germline ends. The DNA for the CDR3 is TGTGCCAGCAGTTCTATCGGACAGGAGCAGTTCTTC. Translating it yields CASSSIGQEQFF.

This chain links TRBV12-3 or TRBV12-4 with TRBJ1-5, with D perhaps matching TRBD1 (5 bases). Deletions cut 2 bases from V and 2 bases from J, with 13 bases between. CDR3 length: 16 amino acids. Written as DNA, the CDR3 is TGTGCCAGCAGTTTAACCCCGACAGCGGGCAATCAGCCCCAGCATTTT. This encodes CASSLTPTAGNQPQHF.

V and J are TRBV11-3 and TRBJ2-5; D is unresolved. The CDR3 runs to 13 residues. Germline CDR1 SGHNT, CDR2 YENEEA. V was pared by 6 bases and J by 0 bases, with 8 bases between. The CDR3 DNA follows: TGTGCCAGCAGGGCGGTGTACCAAGAGACCCAGTACTTC. Translating gives CASRAVYQETQYF.

The V gene is TRBV27, the J gene TRBJ2-7; 8 bases are shared with TRBD2. Germline V gene lookup returns CDR1 MNHEY and CDR2 SMNVEV (reference sequence). The CDR3 runs to 14 residues. The V and J ends lost 5 bases and 5 bases, in that order; junction bases with no gene match: 8. The CDR3 sequence: CASSSGSRPDEQYF. In DNA, the CDR3 is TGTGCCAGCAGTAGCGGGAGCAGACCGGACGAGCAGTACTTC.

The gene calls are TRBV19 and TRBJ2-2; D is unresolved. The CDR3 has 13 amino acids. Germline CDR1 is LNHDA and CDR2 is SQIVND (reference sequence). The CDR3 region has the DNA TGTGCGACCCTCGAATTCACCACCGGGGAGCTGTTTTTT. Its translation: CATLEFTTGELFF.

J is TRBJ2-1 and V is TRBV20-1; TRBD2 aligns across 12 bases. V lost 0 bases and J lost 7; bases outside the gene matches: 7. The CDR3 is 16 residues long. Germline CDR1 and CDR2: DFQATT and SNEGSKA (reference sequence). The CDR3 protein is CSARDVTSGRANEQFF. As DNA, the CDR3 is TGCAGTGCTAGAGATGTGACTAGCGGGAGAGCGAATGAGCAGTTCTTC.

The V gene is TRBV19, the J gene TRBJ1-1, with unresolved D. From germline, CDR1 is LNHDA and CDR2 SQIVND (reference sequence). Between the trimmed V and J ends, which lost 2 bases and 7 bases, there was a span of 5 bases. The CDR3 is 11 residues long. This chain's CDR3 is CASSITFEAFF. The CDR3 DNA is TGTGCCAGTAGTATAACTTTTGAAGCTTTCTTT.

The J gene is TRBJ1-1, the V gene TRBV11-2; TRBD1 is a possible D gene (5 bases). The CDR3 is 15 amino acids. Trimming cost V 1 base and J 2 bases, with 11 bases left between them. CDR1 is SGHAT, CDR2 FQNNGV, per germline. The CDR3 spells CASSLGTIENTEAFF. The CDR3 nucleotides read TGTGCCAGCAGCTTAGGGACAATAGAAAACACTGAAGCTTTCTTT. Full variable domain (outside the CDR3, taken from reference TRBV11-2 and TRBJ1-1): EAGVAQSPRYKIIEKRQSVAFWCNPISGHATLYWYQQILGQGPKLLIQFQNNGVVDDSQLPKDRFSAERLKGVDSTLKIQPAKLEDSAVYLCASSLGTIENTEAFFGQGTRLTVV.

The chain couples TRBV4-1 to TRBJ2-1, with D perhaps given as TRBD1 or TRBD2 (5 bases each). Germline values: CDR1 MGHRA, CDR2 YSYEKL. This CDR3 spans 16 amino acids. The ends were cut back, 9 bases at V and 0 bases at J, with 18 bases in the middle. The CDR3, as DNA: TGCGCCAGTAAACTCTCGGGACGCAGCTCCTACAATGAGCAGTTCTTC. As protein: CASKLSGRSSYNEQFF.

The chain is built from TRBV28 and TRBJ2-3, with 13 nucleotides matching TRBD2. The CDR3 runs to 16 residues. V shed 5 bases and J 9 bases; nucleotides not matched to a gene: 11. Germline CDR1 is MDHEN and CDR2 is SYDVKM. The CDR3 loop is CASSPQMGLAGSTQYF. The CDR3 DNA reads TGTGCCAGCAGTCCACAAATGGGACTAGCGGGATCGACGCAGTATTTT.

V and J are TRBV19 and TRBJ2-1; weak D call: TRBD2 (6 bases). Trimming took 2 bases from V and 0 from J, leaving 14 bases between them. Germline CDR1 and CDR2: LNHDA and SQIVND (reference sequence). This CDR3 has 17 residues. The CDR3 here is CASSISTGLSSYNEQFF. The CDR3 nucleotides are TGTGCCAGTAGTATATCTACGGGACTCAGCTCCTACAATGAGCAGTTCTTC.

The chain couples TRBV2 to TRBJ2-1, with a tentative D call TRBD2 (5 bases). Trimming shortened V by 1 base and J by 3 bases, and 10 bases separated the two germline ends. The CDR3 has 15 residues. Germline values: CDR1 SNHLY, CDR2 FYNNEI. CDR3 protein: CASSEGTGFYNEQFF. DNA for the CDR3: TGTGCCAGCAGTGAAGGTACGGGATTCTACAATGAGCAGTTCTTC.

V usage is TRBV27 and J usage is TRBJ2-7, with D possibly TRBD1 on 7 matching bases. The germline gives CDR1 MNHEY, CDR2 SMNVEV (reference sequence). Trimming pared 6 bases from V and 0 bases from J, leaving 18 bases between. This CDR3 is 16 amino acids long. CDR3 amino acids: CASSQTGEVGSYEQYF. CDR3 DNA: TGTGCCAGCAGCCAAACAGGGGAGGTCGGCTCCTACGAGCAGTACTTC.

This chain connects TRBV4-2 to TRBJ2-3, with TRBD2 matching over 7 bases. After removal of 4 bases from V and 4 bases from J, the junction contained 5 bases not matched to a gene. The CDR3 is made up of 14 amino acids. Germline CDR1 reads LGHNA; CDR2 reads YNFKEQ. In DNA form, the CDR3 reads TGTGCCAGCAGCCGAGGACTAGAGGCAGATACGCAGTATTTT. It is translated as CASSRGLEADTQYF.

This clonotype showed up just once. This chain connects TRBV2 to TRBJ2-3, with D hard to call. The CDR3 has 15 residues. Per germline, CDR1 SNHLY and CDR2 FYNNEI. V was cut by 2 bases and J by 5 bases, with 14 bases left in between. The CDR3 here is CASSEPLGPLDTQYF. The CDR3 nucleotides read TGTGCCAGCAGTGAACCCCTTGGTCCCCTAGATACGCAGTATTTT.

The genes are TRBV3-1 and TRBJ2-1; TRBD2 aligns across 11 bases. Germline V gene lookup returns CDR1 LGHDT and CDR2 YNNKEL (reference sequence). The trim removed 2 bases at V and 5 bases at J, leaving 2 bases unmatched. This CDR3 spans 15 amino acids. The CDR3 nucleotides are TGTGCCAGCAGCCAACCGGGACTAGCGGACAATGAGCAGTTCTTC. It specifies CASSQPGLADNEQFF.

The chain carries TRBV6-1 and TRBJ1-1, with unresolved D. Germline V gives CDR1 MNHNS, CDR2 SASEGT. Trimming took off 2 bases at V and 4 bases at J, with 20 bases between the two ends. CDR3 length: 17 amino acids. This CDR3 is CASSEQLIASLGTEAFF. In DNA, the CDR3 is TGTGCCAGCAGTGAACAGCTGATAGCCTCATTGGGCACTGAAGCTTTCTTT.

The chain carries TRBV11-2 and TRBJ1-6, with D unresolved. The germline V and J ends were trimmed by 5 bases and 6 bases, with 11 bases remaining between them. CDR3 length: 14 residues. From germline, CDR1 is SGHAT and CDR2 FQNNGV. CDR3 amino acids: CASSQSFFNSPLHF. Here the CDR3 DNA reads TGTGCCAGCAGCCAGAGCTTCTTTAATTCACCCCTCCACTTT.

The gene calls are TRBV2 and TRBJ2-1, with D tentatively TRBD1 or TRBD2 (5 bases each). The germline gives CDR1 SNHLY, CDR2 FYNNEI. CDR3 length equals 13 residues. V was pared by 5 bases and J by 9 bases, with 14 bases between. DNA of the CDR3: TGTGCCAGCAGTTTCGGGGCGCTTAGTGAGCAGTTCTTC. This codes for CASSFGALSEQFF.

The V and J genes are TRBV7-8 and TRBJ1-5; 9 nucleotides line up with TRBD1. V dropped 3 bases and J dropped 0; count of bases not matched to a gene: 3. The CDR3 is 16 residues long. Germline assignment: CDR1 SGHVS and CDR2 FQNEAQ. CDR3 sequence reads: CASSFWTGDSNQPQHF. DNA for the CDR3: TGTGCCAGCAGCTTTTGGACAGGGGATAGCAATCAGCCCCAGCATTTT.

The genes are TRBV5-4 and TRBJ2-1, with 11 nucleotides matching TRBD2. CDR1 and CDR2 from the germline V gene are SGHNT and YYREEE (reference sequence). The CDR3 runs 16 residues. The ends lost 0 bases at V and 10 bases at J; junction bases unmatched: 9. The CDR3 spells CASSLVGGLAGGEQFF. CDR3 DNA sequence: TGTGCCAGCAGCTTGGTCGGCGGGCTAGCGGGAGGAGAGCAGTTCTTC.